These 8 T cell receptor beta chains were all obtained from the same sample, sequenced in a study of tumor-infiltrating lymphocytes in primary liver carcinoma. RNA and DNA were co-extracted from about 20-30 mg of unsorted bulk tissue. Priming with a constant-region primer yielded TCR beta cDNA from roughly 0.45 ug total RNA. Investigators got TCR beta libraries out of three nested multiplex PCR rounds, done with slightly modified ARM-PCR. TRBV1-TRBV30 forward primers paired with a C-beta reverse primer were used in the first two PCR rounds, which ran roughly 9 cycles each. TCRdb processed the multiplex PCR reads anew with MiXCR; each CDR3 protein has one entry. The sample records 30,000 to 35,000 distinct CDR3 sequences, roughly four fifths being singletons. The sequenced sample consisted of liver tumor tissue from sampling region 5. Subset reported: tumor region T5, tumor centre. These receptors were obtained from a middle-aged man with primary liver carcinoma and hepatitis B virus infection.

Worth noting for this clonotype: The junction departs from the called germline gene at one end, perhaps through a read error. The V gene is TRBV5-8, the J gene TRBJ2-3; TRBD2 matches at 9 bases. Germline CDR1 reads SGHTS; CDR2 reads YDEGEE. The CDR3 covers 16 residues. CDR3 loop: CASSLNSGSVSNTHYF. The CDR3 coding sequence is TGTGCCAGCAGCCTCAATAGCGGGAGTGTCTCAAATACGCATTATTTT.

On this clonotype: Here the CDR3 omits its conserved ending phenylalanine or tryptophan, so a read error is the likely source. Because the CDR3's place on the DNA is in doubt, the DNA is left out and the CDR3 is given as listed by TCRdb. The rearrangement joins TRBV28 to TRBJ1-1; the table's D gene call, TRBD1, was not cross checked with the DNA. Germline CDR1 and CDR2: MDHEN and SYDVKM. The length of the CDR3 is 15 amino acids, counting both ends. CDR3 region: CASRTGQQGNTEAFL.

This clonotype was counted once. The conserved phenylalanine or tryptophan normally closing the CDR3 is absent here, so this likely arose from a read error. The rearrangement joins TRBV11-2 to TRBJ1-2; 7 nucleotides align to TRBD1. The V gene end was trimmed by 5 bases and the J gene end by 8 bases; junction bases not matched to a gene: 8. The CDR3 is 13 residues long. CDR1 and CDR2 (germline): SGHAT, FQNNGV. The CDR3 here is CASSPTGVNGYTL. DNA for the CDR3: TGTGCCAGCAGCCCAACAGGGGTTAACGGCTACACCCTC.

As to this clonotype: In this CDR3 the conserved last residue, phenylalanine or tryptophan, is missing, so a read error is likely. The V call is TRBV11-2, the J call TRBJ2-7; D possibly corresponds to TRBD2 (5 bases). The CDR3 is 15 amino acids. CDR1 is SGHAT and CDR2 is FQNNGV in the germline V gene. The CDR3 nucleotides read TGTGCTGGCAGCTTAGAGTCCGGGATCTCTGGCGAGCAGTACTTA. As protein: CAGSLESGISGEQYL.

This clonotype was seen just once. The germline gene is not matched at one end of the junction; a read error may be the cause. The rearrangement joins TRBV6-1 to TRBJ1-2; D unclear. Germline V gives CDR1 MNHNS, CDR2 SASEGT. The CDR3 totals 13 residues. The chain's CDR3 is CASSGRVSSGHTF. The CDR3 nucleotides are TGTGCCAGCAGTGGACGGGTGTCTAGTGGCCACACCTTC.

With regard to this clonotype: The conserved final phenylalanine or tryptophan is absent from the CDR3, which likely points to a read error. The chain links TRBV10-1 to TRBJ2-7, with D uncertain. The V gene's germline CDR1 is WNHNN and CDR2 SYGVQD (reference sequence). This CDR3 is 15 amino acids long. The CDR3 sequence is CVSSEFRLRRNEQYL. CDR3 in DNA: TGCGTCAGCAGTGAGTTCAGACTTAGAAGGAACGAGCAGTACTTA.

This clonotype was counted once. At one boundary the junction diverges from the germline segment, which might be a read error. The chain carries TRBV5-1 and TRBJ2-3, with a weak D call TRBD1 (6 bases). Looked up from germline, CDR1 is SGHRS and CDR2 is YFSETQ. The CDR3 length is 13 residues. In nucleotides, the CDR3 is TGCGCCAGCAGAGGCACAGGGCCAAATACGCAGTGTTTT. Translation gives CASRGTGPNTQCF. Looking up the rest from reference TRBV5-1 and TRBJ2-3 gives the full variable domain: KAGVTQTPRYLIKTRGQQVTLSCSPISGHRSVSWYQQTPGQGLQFLFEYFSETQRNKGNFPGRFSGRQFSNSRSEMNVSTLELGDSALYLCASRGTGPNTQCFGPGTRLTVL.

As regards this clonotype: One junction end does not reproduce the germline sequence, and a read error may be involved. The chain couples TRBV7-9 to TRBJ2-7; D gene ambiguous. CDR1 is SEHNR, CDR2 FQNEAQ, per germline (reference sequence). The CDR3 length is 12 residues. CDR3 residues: CACSFLRDEQYF. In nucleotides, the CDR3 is TGTGCCTGCAGCTTTCTTAGGGACGAGCAGTACTTC.